These T cell receptor beta chains were read from a single sample in a study of cytomegalovirus exposure and HLA in healthy donors. Generated by immunoSEQ multiplex PCR, the TCRdb table keeps only in-frame clones and is missing some. The sample table sets out some 51,000 clones. Sequences were obtained from PBMCs. The receptors were gathered from a man aged 50 to 60 in good health and CMV-seropositive. Both conserved end residues are part of each CDR3. D genes are given only for firm matches. Part of the rows lack a size; the others show once, few, many or a class for expanded clones.

d_call j_call clone_size v_call cdr3_aa cdr3_nt
TRBD2 TRBJ2-1 medium-sized TRBV28 CASSFPGLAGENEQFF TGTGCCAGCAGTTTTCCAGGACTAGCGGGAGAGAATGAGCAGTTCTTC
TRBD1 TRBJ2-3 - TRBV19 CASRPRETGGGSDTQYF TGTGCCAGTAGGCCCCGCGAGACAGGGGGCGGTTCAGATACGCAGTATTTT
TRBD1 TRBJ1-3 - TRBV6-5 CASRRDSSGNTIYF TGTGCCAGCAGAAGGGACAGCTCTGGAAACACCATATATTTT
TRBD2 TRBJ2-1 - TRBV6-5 CASSLSGREGEQFF TGTGCCAGCAGTCTTAGCGGGAGGGAGGGTGAGCAGTTCTTC
- TRBJ2-2 - TRBV12-2 CASRVPPRGGTGELFF TGTGCAAGTCGCGTACCCCCGCGAGGGGGCACCGGGGAGCTGTTTTTT
TRBD2 TRBJ2-5 - TRBV7-6 CASSSGGRSAETQYF TGTGCCAGCAGCTCAGGCGGGAGAAGCGCGGAGACCCAGTACTTC
- TRBJ2-3 - TRBV2 CASRELGGTDTQYF TGTGCCAGCAGGGAGCTAGGGGGCACAGATACGCAGTATTTT
TRBD1 TRBJ1-1 - TRBV7-2 CASSPGTANTEAFF TGTGCCAGCAGCCCAGGGACAGCCAACACTGAAGCTTTCTTT
- TRBJ1-1 - TRBV15 CATSRGAGEAFF TGTGCCACCAGCAGAGGGGCCGGTGAAGCTTTCTTT
- TRBJ2-6 - TRBV9 CASSPPGAGANVLTF TGTGCCAGCAGCCCGCCAGGGGCTGGGGCCAACGTCCTGACTTTC
- TRBJ2-1 - TRBV25-1 CATRTGDYNEQFF TGTGCCACCCGAACGGGGGACTACAATGAGCAGTTCTTC
TRBD2 TRBJ2-7 - TRBV11-2 CASSLEAGGSREQYF TGTGCCAGCAGCTTAGAGGCGGGGGGTTCGCGCGAGCAGTACTTC
TRBD1 TRBJ1-1 - TRBV5-1 CASSSTPGQSTEAFF TGCGCCAGCAGCTCGACACCGGGACAGTCCACTGAAGCTTTCTTT
- TRBJ1-5 - TRBV19 CASSMVHREGMMNQPQHF TGTGCCAGTAGTATGGTTCATCGGGAGGGTATGATGAATCAGCCCCAGCATTTT
- TRBJ1-3 - TRBV7-9 CASRRQAGNTIYF TGTGCCAGCAGGCGACAGGCTGGAAACACCATATATTTT
- TRBJ1-2 - TRBV30 CAWSIGHRYGYTF TGTGCCTGGAGTATTGGACATAGGTATGGCTACACCTTC
TRBD1 TRBJ1-5 - TRBV27 CASSTGQGSNQPQHF TGTGCCAGCAGTACCGGACAGGGGAGCAATCAGCCCCAGCATTTT
TRBD1 TRBJ1-4 - TRBV5-6 CASSSWGGQGVEKLFF TGTGCCAGCAGCTCCTGGGGGGGACAGGGAGTTGAAAAACTGTTTTTT
TRBD1 TRBJ1-1 - TRBV5-1 CASSLALTGTEAFF TGCGCCAGCAGCTTGGCCTTGACAGGGACTGAAGCTTTCTTT
TRBD1 TRBJ1-4 - TRBV7-9 CASSLVQGADEKLFF TGTGCCAGCAGCTTAGTACAGGGGGCGGATGAAAAACTGTTTTTT
- TRBJ2-7 - TRBV6-5 CASSYGGTSYEQYF TGTGCCAGCAGTTATGGCGGCACCTCCTACGAGCAGTACTTC
TRBD1 TRBJ1-1 - TRBV2 CASSRTGQNTEAFF TGTGCCAGCAGTCGGACAGGGCAGAACACTGAAGCTTTCTTT
- TRBJ1-1 - TRBV4-3 CASSQASSHAQGSTFF TGCGCCAGCAGCCAGGCCAGCAGCCACGCACAGGGTTCGACTTTCTTT
TRBD1 TRBJ1-1 - TRBV7-6 CASSGGQGPILNTEAFF TGTGCCAGCAGCGGGGGACAGGGGCCCATCCTGAACACTGAAGCTTTCTTT
TRBD2 TRBJ2-7 - TRBV7-2 CASTPSGLAGPSSYEQYF TGTGCCAGCACCCCAAGCGGACTAGCGGGGCCAAGCTCCTACGAGCAGTACTTC
- TRBJ2-5 - TRBV19 CASSPLPGAPETQYF TGTGCCAGTAGTCCCCTCCCAGGGGCCCCCGAGACCCAGTACTTC
TRBD1 TRBJ2-5 - TRBV6-1 CASSSGGLGETQYF TGTGCCAGCAGTTCAGGGGGCTTAGGAGAGACCCAGTACTTC
TRBD2 TRBJ2-1 - TRBV5-4 CASSSPGLAGVVNEQFF TGTGCCAGCAGCTCACCGGGACTAGCGGGAGTGGTCAATGAGCAGTTCTTC
TRBD1 TRBJ1-1 - TRBV13 CASSPRGRTEAFF TGTGCCAGCAGCCCTAGGGGGCGAACTGAAGCTTTCTTT
TRBD1 TRBJ1-2 - TRBV18 CASSPPLQGERGYTF TGTGCCAGCTCACCACCATTGCAGGGGGAACGAGGCTACACCTTC
- TRBJ2-1 - TRBV18 CASSPLDKNNEQFF TGTGCCAGCTCACCGCTGGACAAAAACAATGAGCAGTTCTTC
TRBD1 TRBJ2-7 - TRBV6-5 CASTTGTYEQYF TGTGCCAGCACGACAGGGACCTACGAGCAGTACTTC
TRBD2 TRBJ2-5 - TRBV4-1 CASSRAQGAGTSGSLQETQYF TGCGCCAGCAGCCGAGCACAGGGAGCGGGTACTAGCGGGAGTTTGCAAGAGACCCAGTACTTC
TRBD1 TRBJ1-2 - TRBV7-6 CASSSRQGANYGYTF TGTGCCAGCAGCTCGAGACAGGGAGCTAACTATGGCTACACCTTC
TRBD1 TRBJ1-1 - TRBV29-1 CSVELRQGATEAFF TGCAGCGTTGAGCTCCGACAGGGGGCTACTGAAGCTTTCTTT
- TRBJ1-6 - TRBV11-3 CASRLGARGLNSPLHF TGTGCCAGCAGGCTTGGAGCCCGGGGGTTGAATTCACCCCTCCACTTT
TRBD2 TRBJ2-7 - TRBV28 CASIHSGTHHEQYF TGTGCCAGCATCCACAGCGGGACTCACCACGAGCAGTACTTC
TRBD2 TRBJ2-1 - TRBV4-3 CASSQEKFGLAGENEQFF TGCGCCAGCAGCCAAGAGAAATTCGGACTAGCGGGAGAAAATGAGCAGTTCTTC
TRBD1 TRBJ2-2 - TRBV9 CASSPRTGVNTGELFF TGTGCCAGCAGCCCGAGGACAGGGGTGAACACCGGGGAGCTGTTTTTT
TRBD1 TRBJ2-3 - TRBV29-1 CSVEGQGTDTQYF TGCAGCGTAGAGGGACAGGGCACAGATACGCAGTATTTT
TRBD1 TRBJ2-1 - TRBV2 CASSPRRTGAYNEQFF TGTGCCAGCAGTCCCCGGCGGACAGGGGCCTACAATGAGCAGTTCTTC
- TRBJ2-7 - TRBV30 CAWIRGSDYEQYF TGTGCCTGGATCCGGGGGTCGGATTACGAGCAGTACTTC
- TRBJ2-7 - TRBV2 CASRDNAYEQYF TGTGCCAGCAGGGACAACGCCTACGAGCAGTACTTC
TRBD1 TRBJ1-5 - TRBV18 CASSPTGMSGNQPQHF TGTGCCAGCTCACCGACAGGGATGAGTGGCAATCAGCCCCAGCATTTT
- TRBJ2-7 - TRBV18 CASSSTRGRGSYEQYF TGTGCCAGCTCATCGACCAGGGGGCGGGGGTCCTACGAGCAGTACTTC
- TRBJ2-3 - TRBV4-1 CASRLTGGRGTDTQYF TGCGCCAGCAGACTTACAGGGGGGAGGGGCACAGATACGCAGTATTTT
- TRBJ2-5 - TRBV6-5 CASVGAGETQYF TGTGCCAGCGTGGGGGCTGGAGAGACCCAGTACTTC
TRBD1 TRBJ2-7 - TRBV29-1 CSAQGQGYEQYF TGCAGCGCCCAGGGACAGGGCTACGAGCAGTACTTC
- TRBJ2-6 - TRBV4-1 CASSPSGSGGANVLTF TGCGCCAGCAGCCCCAGCGGAAGTGGTGGGGCCAACGTCCTGACTTTC
- TRBJ2-5 - TRBV7-2 CASSLDSLRETQYF TGTGCCAGCAGCTTAGACAGTCTCCGAGAGACCCAGTACTTC
TRBD1 TRBJ2-7 - TRBV5-1 CASSFPGQGLYF TGCGCCAGCAGCTTTCCTGGACAGGGCCTGTACTTC
TRBD1 TRBJ2-7 - TRBV19 CASSRGQISYEQYF TGTGCCAGTAGTAGGGGACAGATCTCCTACGAGCAGTACTTC
- TRBJ1-6 - TRBV30 CAWSPPGNSPLHF TGTGCCTGGAGTCCTCCAGGGAATTCACCCCTCCACTTT
- TRBJ2-5 - TRBV5-1 CASSLGQSGETQYF TGCGCCAGCAGCTTGGGACAGTCGGGAGAGACCCAGTACTTC
TRBD2 TRBJ2-1 - TRBV6-5 CASSYRAGGINEQFF TGTGCCAGCAGTTATCGAGCGGGGGGGATCAATGAGCAGTTCTTC
TRBD2 TRBJ2-5 - TRBV28 CASSLSVGGETQYF TGTGCCAGCAGTTTATCCGTGGGAGGGGAGACCCAGTACTTC
- TRBJ1-1 - TRBV5-4 CASSLGKGALNTEAFF TGTGCCAGCAGCTTGGGAAAAGGGGCCCTGAACACTGAAGCTTTCTTT
- TRBJ1-2 - TRBV18 CASSPRGDDGHTF TGTGCCAGCTCACCAAGGGGTGATGATGGCCACACCTTC
TRBD1 TRBJ2-7 - TRBV20-1 CSAGTEYEQYF TGCAGTGCGGGGACAGAATACGAGCAGTACTTC